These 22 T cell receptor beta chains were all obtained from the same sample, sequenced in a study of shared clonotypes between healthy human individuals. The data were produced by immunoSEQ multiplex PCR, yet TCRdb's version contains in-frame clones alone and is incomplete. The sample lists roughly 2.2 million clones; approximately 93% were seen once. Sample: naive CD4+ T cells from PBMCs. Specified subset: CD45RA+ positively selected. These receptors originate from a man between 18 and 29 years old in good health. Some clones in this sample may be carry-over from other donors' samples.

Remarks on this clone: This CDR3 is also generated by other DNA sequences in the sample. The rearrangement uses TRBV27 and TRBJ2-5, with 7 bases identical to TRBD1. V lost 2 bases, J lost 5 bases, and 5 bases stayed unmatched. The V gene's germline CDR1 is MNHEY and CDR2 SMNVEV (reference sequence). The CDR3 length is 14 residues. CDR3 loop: CASSLIRGQETQYF. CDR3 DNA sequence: TGTGCCAGCAGTTTAATCCGGGGACAGGAGACCCAGTACTTC.

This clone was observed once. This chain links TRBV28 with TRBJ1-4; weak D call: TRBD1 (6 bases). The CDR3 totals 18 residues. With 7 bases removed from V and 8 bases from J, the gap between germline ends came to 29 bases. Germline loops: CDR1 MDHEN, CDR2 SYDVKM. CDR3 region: CASTLIAQGVGVREKLFF. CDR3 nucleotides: TGTGCCAGCACCCTTATCGCACAGGGTGTCGGGGTTAGGGAAAAACTGTTTTTT. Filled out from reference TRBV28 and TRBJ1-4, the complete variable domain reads DVKVTQSSRYLVKRTGEKVFLECVQDMDHENMFWYRQDPGLGLRLIYFSYDVKMKEKGDIPEGYSVSREKKERFSLILESASTNQTSMYLCASTLIAQGVGVREKLFFGSGTQLSVL.

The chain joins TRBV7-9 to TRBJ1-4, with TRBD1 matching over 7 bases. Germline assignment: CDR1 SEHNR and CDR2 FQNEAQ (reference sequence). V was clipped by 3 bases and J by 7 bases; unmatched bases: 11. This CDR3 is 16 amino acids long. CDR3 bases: TGTGCCAGCAGCTTTAGCCCCCCGGGACAGCCTGAAAAACTGTTTTTT. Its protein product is CASSFSPPGQPEKLFF.

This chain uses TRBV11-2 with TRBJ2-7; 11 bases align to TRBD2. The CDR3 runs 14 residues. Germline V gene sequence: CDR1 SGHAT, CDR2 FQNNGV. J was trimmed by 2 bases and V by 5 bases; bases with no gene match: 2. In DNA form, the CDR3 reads TGTGCCAGCAGCCTGGGACTAGCGGCCTACGAGCAGTACTTC. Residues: CASSLGLAAYEQYF.

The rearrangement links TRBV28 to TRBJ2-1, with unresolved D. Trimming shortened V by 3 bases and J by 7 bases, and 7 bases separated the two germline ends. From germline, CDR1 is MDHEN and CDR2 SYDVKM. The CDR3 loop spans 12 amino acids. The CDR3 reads CASSLEWNEQFF. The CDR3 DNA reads TGTGCCAGCAGTTTGGAGTGGAATGAGCAGTTCTTC.

This CDR3 is CASSGDRVGEAFF. CDR3 sequence (DNA): TGTGCCAGCAGTGGGGACAGGGTTGGTGAAGCTTTCTTT. This sequence joins TRBV6-1 and TRBJ1-1; TRBD1 agrees at 9 bases. The CDR3 extends over 13 amino acids. V dropped 4 bases and J dropped 7; count of bases not matched to a gene: 4. Germline V gene sequence: CDR1 MNHNS, CDR2 SASEGT.

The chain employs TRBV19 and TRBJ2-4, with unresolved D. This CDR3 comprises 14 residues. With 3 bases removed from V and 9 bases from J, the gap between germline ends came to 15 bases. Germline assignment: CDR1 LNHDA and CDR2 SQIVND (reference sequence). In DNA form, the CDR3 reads TGTGCCAGTAGTATGGCGGCGGCCTTGGGCATTCAGTACTTC. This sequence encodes CASSMAAALGIQYF.

CDR3 DNA: TGCGCCAGCAGCTCACAGGGTTTTCGCGAGCAGTTCTTC. Residues: CASSSQGFREQFF. This chain uses TRBV5-1 with TRBJ2-1, with a weak D call TRBD1 (6 bases). There are 13 residues in the CDR3. Trimming took 3 bases from V and 10 from J, leaving 14 bases between them. From germline, CDR1 is SGHRS and CDR2 YFSETQ.

The CDR3: CASSASGSLTEQYF. CDR3 nucleotide sequence: TGTGCCAGCAGTGCCTCCGGGTCCCTAACGGAGCAGTACTTC. The V gene is TRBV2, the J gene TRBJ2-7, with no clear D. V was trimmed by 4 bases and J by 7 bases, leaving 17 bases between them. This CDR3 is built from 14 residues. In germline, CDR1 is SNHLY, CDR2 FYNNEI.

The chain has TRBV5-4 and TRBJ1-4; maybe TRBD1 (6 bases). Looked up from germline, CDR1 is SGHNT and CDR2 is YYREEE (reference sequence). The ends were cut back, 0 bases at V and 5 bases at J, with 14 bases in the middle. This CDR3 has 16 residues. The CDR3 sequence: CASSLAAGAQNEKLFF. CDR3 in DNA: TGTGCCAGCAGCTTGGCCGCGGGGGCCCAGAATGAAAAACTGTTTTTT.

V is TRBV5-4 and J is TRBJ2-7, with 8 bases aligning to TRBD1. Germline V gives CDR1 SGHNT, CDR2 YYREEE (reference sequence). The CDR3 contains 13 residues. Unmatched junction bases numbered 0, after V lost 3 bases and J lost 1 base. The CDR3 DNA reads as TGTGCCAGCAGCTGGGACAGGTCCTACGAGCAGTACTTC. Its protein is CASSWDRSYEQYF.

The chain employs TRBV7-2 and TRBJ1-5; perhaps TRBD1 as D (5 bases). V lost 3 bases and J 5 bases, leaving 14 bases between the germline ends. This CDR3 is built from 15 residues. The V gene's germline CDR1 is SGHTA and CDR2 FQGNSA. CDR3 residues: CASSFNSDIYQPQHF. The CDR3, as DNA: TGTGCCAGCAGCTTTAACTCGGACATCTATCAGCCCCAGCATTTT.

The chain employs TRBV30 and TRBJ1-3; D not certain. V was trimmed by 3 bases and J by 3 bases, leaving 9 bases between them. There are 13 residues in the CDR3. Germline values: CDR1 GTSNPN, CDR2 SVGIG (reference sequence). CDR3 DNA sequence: TGTGCCTGGAGGACGAAGGGTGGAAACACCATATATTTT. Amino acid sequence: CAWRTKGGNTIYF.

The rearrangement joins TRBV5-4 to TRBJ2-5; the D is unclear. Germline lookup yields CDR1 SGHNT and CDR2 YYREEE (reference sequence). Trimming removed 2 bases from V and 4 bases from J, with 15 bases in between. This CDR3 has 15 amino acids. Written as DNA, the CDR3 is TGTGCCAGCAGCTTTCAAAAGGGTCTCACAGAGACCCAGTACTTC. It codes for CASSFQKGLTETQYF. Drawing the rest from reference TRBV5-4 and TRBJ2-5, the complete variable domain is ETGVTQSPTHLIKTRGQQVTLRCSSQSGHNTVSWYQQALGQGPQFIFQYYREEENGRGNFPPRFSGLQFPNYSSELNVNALELDDSALYLCASSFQKGLTETQYFGPGTRLLVL.

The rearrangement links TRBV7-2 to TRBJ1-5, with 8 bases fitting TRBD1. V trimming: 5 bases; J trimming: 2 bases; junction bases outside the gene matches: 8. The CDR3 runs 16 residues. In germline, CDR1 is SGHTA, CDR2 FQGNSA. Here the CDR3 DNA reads TGTGCCAGCAGCGCCTACGGACAGGGCGGCAATCAGCCCCAGCATTTT. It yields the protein CASSAYGQGGNQPQHF.

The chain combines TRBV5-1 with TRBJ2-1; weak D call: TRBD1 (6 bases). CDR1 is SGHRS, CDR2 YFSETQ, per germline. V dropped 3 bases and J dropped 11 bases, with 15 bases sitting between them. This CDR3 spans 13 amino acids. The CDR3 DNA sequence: TGCGCCAGCAGCTATCGCTGGGGGCAAAAGCAGTTCTTC. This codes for CASSYRWGQKQFF.

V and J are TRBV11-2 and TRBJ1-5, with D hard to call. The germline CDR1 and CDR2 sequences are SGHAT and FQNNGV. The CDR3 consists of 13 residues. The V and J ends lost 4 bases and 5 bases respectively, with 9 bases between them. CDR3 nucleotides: TGTGCCAGCAGCTCGGGCGGCTATCAGCCCCAGCATTTT. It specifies CASSSGGYQPQHF.

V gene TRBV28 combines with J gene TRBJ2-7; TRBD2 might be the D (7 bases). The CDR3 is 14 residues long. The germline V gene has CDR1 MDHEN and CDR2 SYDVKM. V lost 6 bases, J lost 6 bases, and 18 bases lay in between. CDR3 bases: TGTGCCAGCAGCCCAAACGGAGGGGGGGGCGAGCAGTACTTC. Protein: CASSPNGGGGEQYF.

CDR3 in DNA: TGTGCCAGCAGTGAATCTCTGTATAGGGTAGACCAGCCCCAGCATTTT. It is translated as CASSESLYRVDQPQHF. V usage is TRBV6-1 and J usage is TRBJ1-5; D remains unclear. V gave up 2 bases and J gave up 7 bases, with 18 bases separating them. Germline V gene sequence: CDR1 MNHNS, CDR2 SASEGT. The CDR3 totals 16 residues.

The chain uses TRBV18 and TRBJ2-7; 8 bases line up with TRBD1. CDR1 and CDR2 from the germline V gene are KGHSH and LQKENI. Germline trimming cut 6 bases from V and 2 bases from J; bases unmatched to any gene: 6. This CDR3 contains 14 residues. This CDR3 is CASSQDRVAYEQYF. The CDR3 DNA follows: TGTGCCAGCTCCCAGGACAGGGTGGCCTACGAGCAGTACTTC.

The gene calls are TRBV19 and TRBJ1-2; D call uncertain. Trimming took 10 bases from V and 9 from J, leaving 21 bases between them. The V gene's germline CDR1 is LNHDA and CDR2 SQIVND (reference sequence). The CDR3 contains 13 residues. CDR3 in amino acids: CATSKGLSGSYTF. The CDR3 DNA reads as TGTGCCACCTCAAAAGGCCTGTCGGGGAGCTACACCTTC.

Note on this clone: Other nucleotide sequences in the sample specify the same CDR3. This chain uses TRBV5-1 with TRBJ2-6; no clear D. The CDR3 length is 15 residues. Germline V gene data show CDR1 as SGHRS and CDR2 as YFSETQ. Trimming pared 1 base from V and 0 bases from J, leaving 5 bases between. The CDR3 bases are TGCGCCAGCAGCTTGTGGAGCTCTGGGGCCAACGTCCTGACTTTC. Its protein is CASSLWSSGANVLTF.